A single TCR beta chain is shown here with its context. Its matching antigen is unknown. This specimen belongs to a study of identical twins. General study points: Twins' excess sharing was less marked for out-of-frame beta sequences.

TCRdb passed the 5' RACE reads through MiXCR, listing each CDR3 protein once. The data contain about 520,000 distinct CDR3 sequences, less than 25% of them singletons. This sample also belongs to another study, concerning T cells expressing NK-cell markers. According to that study: According to the study, TCR beta repertoires originated from sorted CD3+CD56+NKG2C+, CD3+CD56+NKG2C- and CD3+CD56-NKG2C+ T cells. In several experiments, sorting was restricted to alpha-beta TCR T cells by an anti-gamma-delta TCR antibody. These clonotypes also led the CD3+CD56-NKG2C+ fraction in a handful of donors.

Sequenced sample: CD4+ T cells sorted from blood. The clonotype originates from a woman aged 18-30 years in good health.

Here the CDR3 reads CAISDRDPTVTGELFF. As DNA, the CDR3 is TGTGCCATCAGTGACCGGGACCCAACCGTCACCGGGGAGCTGTTTTTT. The chain recombines TRBV10-3 with TRBJ2-2; possibly TRBD1 or TRBD2 for D (5 bases each). The CDR3 runs 16 residues. The V gene lost 3 bases and the J gene lost 4 bases, with 15 bases spanning the gap. Germline CDR1 and CDR2: ENHRY and SYGVKD.